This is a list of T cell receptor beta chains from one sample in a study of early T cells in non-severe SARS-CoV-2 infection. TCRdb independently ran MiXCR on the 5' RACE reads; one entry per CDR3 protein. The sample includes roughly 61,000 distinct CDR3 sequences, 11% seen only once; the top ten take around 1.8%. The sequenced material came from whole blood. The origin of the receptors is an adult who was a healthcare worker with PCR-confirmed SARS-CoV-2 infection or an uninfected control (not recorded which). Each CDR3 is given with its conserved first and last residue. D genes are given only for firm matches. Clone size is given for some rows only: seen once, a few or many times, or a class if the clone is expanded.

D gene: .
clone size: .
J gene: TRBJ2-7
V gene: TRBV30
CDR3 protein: CAWRRYGGGYEQYF
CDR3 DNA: TGTGCCTGGAGGAGGTACGGAGGGGGCTACGAGCAGTACTTC

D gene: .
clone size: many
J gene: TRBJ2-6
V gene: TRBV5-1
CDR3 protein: CASSLDAGKANVLTF
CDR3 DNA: TGCGCCAGCAGCTTGGATGCCGGCAAGGCCAACGTCCTGACTTTC

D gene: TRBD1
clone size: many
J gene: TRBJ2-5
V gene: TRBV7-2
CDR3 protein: CASSPARTGPQETQYF
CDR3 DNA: TGTGCCAGCAGCCCAGCCCGGACAGGGCCCCAAGAGACCCAGTACTTC

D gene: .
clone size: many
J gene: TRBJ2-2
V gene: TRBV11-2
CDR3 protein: CASSLVRNTGELFF
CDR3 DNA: TGTGCCAGCAGCTTAGTCAGAAACACCGGGGAGCTGTTTTTT

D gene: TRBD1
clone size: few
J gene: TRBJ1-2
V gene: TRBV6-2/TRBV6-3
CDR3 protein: CASKDASGTGGTYTF
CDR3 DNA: TGTGCCAGCAAGGACGCCTCCGGGACAGGGGGGACCTACACCTTC

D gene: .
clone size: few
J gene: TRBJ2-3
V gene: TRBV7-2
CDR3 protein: CASSSSRGTDTQYF
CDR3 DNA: TGTGCCAGCAGCTCTTCTAGGGGCACAGATACGCAGTATTTT

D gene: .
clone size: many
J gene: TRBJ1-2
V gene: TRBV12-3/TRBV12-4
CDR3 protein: CASSLALGAGIGYGYTF
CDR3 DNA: TGTGCCAGCAGTTTAGCGCTCGGGGCAGGGATAGGCTATGGCTACACCTTC

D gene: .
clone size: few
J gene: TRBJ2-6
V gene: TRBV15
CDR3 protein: CATSREWGTLSGANVLTF
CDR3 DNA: TGTGCCACCAGCAGAGAGTGGGGCACCCTCTCTGGGGCCAACGTCCTGACTTTC

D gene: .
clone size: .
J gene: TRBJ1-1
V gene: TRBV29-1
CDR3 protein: CSVNQGRNTEAFF
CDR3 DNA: TGCAGCGTCAATCAGGGCCGGAACACTGAAGCTTTCTTT

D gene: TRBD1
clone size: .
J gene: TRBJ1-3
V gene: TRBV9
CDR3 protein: CASSVAGTAGNTIYF
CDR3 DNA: TGTGCCAGCAGCGTTGCCGGGACAGCTGGAAACACCATATATTTT

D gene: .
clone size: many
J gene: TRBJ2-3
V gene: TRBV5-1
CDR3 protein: CASSLNDPSTDTQYF
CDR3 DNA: TGCGCCAGCAGCTTGAACGACCCCTCCACAGATACGCAGTATTTT

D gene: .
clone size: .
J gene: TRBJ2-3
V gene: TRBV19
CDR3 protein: CASRNRDFLTDTQYF
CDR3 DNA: TGTGCCAGTAGAAACCGGGACTTTCTCACAGATACGCAGTATTTT

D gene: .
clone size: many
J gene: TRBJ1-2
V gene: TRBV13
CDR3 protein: CASSRQVWDGYTF
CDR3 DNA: TGTGCCAGCAGTCGCCAAGTATGGGATGGCTACACCTTC

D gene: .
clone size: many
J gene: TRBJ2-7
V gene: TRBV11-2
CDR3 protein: CASSHTPYYEQYF
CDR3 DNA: TGTGCCAGCAGCCACACGCCCTACTACGAGCAGTACTTC

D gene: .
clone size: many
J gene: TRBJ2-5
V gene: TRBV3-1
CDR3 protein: CASSHRLSGGKETQYF
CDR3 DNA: TGTGCCAGCAGCCACAGACTGTCCGGGGGAAAAGAGACCCAGTACTTC

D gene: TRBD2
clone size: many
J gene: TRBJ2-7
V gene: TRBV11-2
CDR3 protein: CASSSLRFTAGLSYEQYF
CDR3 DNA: TGTGCCAGCAGCTCCCTTCGGTTCACAGCGGGGCTCTCCTACGAGCAGTACTTC

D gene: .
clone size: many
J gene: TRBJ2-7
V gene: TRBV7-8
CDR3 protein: CASSLGPTAYEQYF
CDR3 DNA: TGTGCCAGCAGCTTAGGTCCTACGGCCTACGAGCAGTACTTC

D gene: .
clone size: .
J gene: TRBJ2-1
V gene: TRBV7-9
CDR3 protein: CASTPVGAAYNEQFF
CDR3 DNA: TGTGCCAGCACCCCAGTGGGGGCCGCTTACAATGAGCAGTTCTTC